One and the same sample provided the 27 T cell receptor beta chains below, sequenced in a study of cytomegalovirus exposure and HLA in healthy donors (dated by TCRdb to 2016 to 2017). Libraries were made using the immunoSEQ multiplex PCR assay. As stored in TCRdb, this immuneACCESS dataset retains in-frame rearrangements with V and J assigned. A fraction of the clones does not appear; measured against another copy, unresolved V genes explain less than half of the discrepancy, and the remainder lacks a known reason. Here the sample has some 70,000 clones; approximately 90% occur a single time. Around 1.7% of the sample is in the top ten clones. Material for sequencing was PBMCs. These receptors all come from a woman aged 18-29 years in good health and CMV-seronegative.

The rearrangement links TRBV27 to TRBJ2-3; 8 bases are shared with TRBD1. The germline V gene has CDR1 MNHEY and CDR2 SMNVEV (reference sequence). The CDR3 contains 16 residues. V was clipped by 5 bases and J by 3 bases; unmatched bases: 10. CDR3: CASSTGQGDWTDTQYF. The CDR3 DNA follows: TGTGCCAGCAGTACCGGACAGGGAGATTGGACAGATACGCAGTATTTT.

Here the CDR3 reads CASSLRLGRDTQYF. The CDR3 DNA sequence: TGTGCCAGCAGCTTAAGATTGGGGAGGGATACGCAGTATTTT. The gene calls are TRBV7-3 and TRBJ2-3, with D maybe TRBD2 (6 bases). The CDR3 totals 14 residues. Germline assignment: CDR1 SGHTA and CDR2 FQGTGA. V lost 1 base to trimming and J lost 6 bases, with 11 bases between them.

The chain carries TRBV7-2 and TRBJ2-7; TRBD2 might be the D (5 bases). The CDR3 consists of 13 residues. Trimming shortened V by 2 bases and J by 9 bases, and 14 bases separated the two germline ends. Germline V CDR1 and CDR2: SGHTA, FQGNSA. CDR3 region: CASSLLEEDGQYF. The CDR3 region has the DNA TGTGCCAGCAGCTTATTGGAGGAGGACGGGCAGTACTTC. Together with reference TRBV7-2 and TRBJ2-7, the CDR3 gives the full variable domain: GAGVSQSPSNKVTEKGKDVELRCDPISGHTALYWYRQSLGQGLEFLIYFQGNSAPDKSGLPSDRFSAERTGGSVSTLTIQRTQQEDSAVYLCASSLLEEDGQYFGPGTRLTVT.

J is TRBJ2-2 and V is TRBV7-2; D might be TRBD1 (6 bases). The CDR3 has 15 residues. The germline V gene encodes CDR1 SGHTA and CDR2 FQGNSA. The ends were cut back, 3 bases at V and 2 bases at J, with 10 bases in the middle. The CDR3 protein is CASSFTGLNTGELFF. In DNA form, the CDR3 reads TGTGCCAGCAGCTTTACAGGGCTCAACACCGGGGAGCTGTTTTTT.

This sequence joins TRBV2 and TRBJ2-3, with 10 nucleotides matching TRBD1. Trimming took 6 bases from V and 5 from J; bases not matched to a gene: 8. Germline assignment: CDR1 SNHLY and CDR2 FYNNEI. The CDR3 extends over 15 amino acids. This CDR3 is CASRTGQGLEDTQYF. CDR3 in DNA: TGTGCCAGCAGGACGGGACAGGGGTTGGAAGATACGCAGTATTTT. The variable domain in full, with the rest retrieved from reference TRBV2 and TRBJ2-3, is EPEVTQTPSHQVTQMGQEVILRCVPISNHLYFYWYRQILGQKVEFLVSFYNNEISEKSEIFDDQFSVERPDGSNFTLKIRSTKLEDSAMYFCASRTGQGLEDTQYFGPGTRLTVL.

This clone occurred once. The chain couples TRBV5-1 to TRBJ2-1, with TRBD2 matching over 8 bases. Germline loops: CDR1 SGHRS, CDR2 YFSETQ. CDR3 length: 15 residues. With 1 base clipped from V and 3 bases from J, the junction kept 3 bases outside the gene matches. The CDR3 loop is CASSLSSGVYNEQFF. CDR3 nucleotides: TGCGCCAGCAGCTTGAGTAGCGGGGTCTACAATGAGCAGTTCTTC.

The rearrangement links TRBV19 to TRBJ1-1; weak D call: TRBD1 (5 bases). Trimming cost V 7 bases and J 6 bases, with 15 bases left between them. The CDR3 contains 13 residues. Germline V gives CDR1 LNHDA, CDR2 SQIVND (reference sequence). DNA of the CDR3: TGTGCCAGTAACCAGTTCGGGGGGGCTGAAGCTTTCTTT. It yields the protein CASNQFGGAEAFF.

This clone was seen a handful of times. V is TRBV18 and J is TRBJ1-2; 7 bases fit TRBD1. Trimming cost V 6 bases and J 4 bases; bases outside gene matches: 5. Per the germline V gene, CDR1 is KGHSH and CDR2 is LQKENI. The CDR3 extends over 13 amino acids. CDR3 loop: CASSPGQPYGYTF. CDR3 DNA: TGTGCCAGCTCGCCGGGACAGCCCTATGGCTACACCTTC.

J is TRBJ2-5 and V is TRBV4-3, with TRBD2 matching over 10 bases. The V gene end was trimmed by 4 bases and the J gene end by 5 bases; junction bases not matched to a gene: 16. The germline gives CDR1 LGHNA, CDR2 YSLEER. This CDR3 spans 18 amino acids. CDR3 nucleotide sequence: TGCGCCAGCAGCCGCAGTGCCATTCCTAGCGGGGGCGGGGAGACCCAGTACTTC. Translating gives CASSRSAIPSGGGETQYF.

V is TRBV15 and J is TRBJ2-3; TRBD1 might be the D (6 bases). Germline CDR1 LNHNV, CDR2 YYDKDF (reference sequence). Deletions cut 0 bases from V and 10 bases from J, with 11 bases between. This CDR3 has 13 residues. CDR3 protein: CATSRDKDRSQYF. The CDR3 DNA reads as TGTGCCACCAGCAGAGACAAGGACAGATCGCAGTATTTT.

The rearrangement joins TRBV6-6 to TRBJ2-1; D may be TRBD1 (6 bases). The CDR3 totals 12 residues. V lost 10 bases and J lost 1, with 8 bases in between. Looked up from germline, CDR1 is MNHNY and CDR2 is SVGAGI (reference sequence). Here the CDR3 DNA reads TGTGCCACGGGACATTCCTACAATGAGCAGTTCTTC. Translation gives CATGHSYNEQFF.

This chain joins TRBV28 and TRBJ1-4, with D perhaps TRBD1 (6 bases). The V and J ends lost 2 bases and 17 bases respectively, with 18 bases between them. The length of the CDR3 is 13 residues. Per germline, CDR1 MDHEN and CDR2 SYDVKM. The CDR3 DNA is TGTGCCAGCAGTTTAAATTATGGGGGACACGGATTTTTT. Translating gives CASSLNYGGHGFF.

The rearrangement uses TRBV7-9 and TRBJ1-3; D not resolved. CDR3 length: 16 residues. The V end lost 5 bases, the J end lost 4 bases, and 18 bases lay between the germline ends. CDR1 and CDR2 (germline): SEHNR, FQNEAQ (reference sequence). CDR3 nucleotide sequence: TGTGCCAGCAGCCACAGCGGAAGGGTAAACGGAAACACCATATATTTT. It specifies CASSHSGRVNGNTIYF.

J is TRBJ1-2 and V is TRBV29-1, with D uncertain. Germline V gene sequence: CDR1 SQVTM, CDR2 ANQGSEA. The CDR3 sequence is 15 residues long. V was clipped by 5 bases and J by 6 bases, with 22 bases between them. CDR3 DNA sequence: TGCAGCGTTTTAGCGTTGGCGTCTGAGGGTGATGGCTACACCTTC. Protein product: CSVLALASEGDGYTF.

CDR3 coding DNA: TGTGCCAGCAGTCCGACAGGGGGCTCTGGAAACACCATATATTTT. It translates to CASSPTGGSGNTIYF. The chain carries TRBV6-5 and TRBJ1-3; TRBD1 aligns across 9 bases. The CDR3 length is 15 residues. CDR1 is MNHEY and CDR2 is SVGAGI in the germline V gene. After removal of 5 bases from V and 0 bases from J, the junction contained 2 bases not matched to a gene.

This rearrangement joins TRBV19 to TRBJ1-3, with TRBD1 matching over 8 bases. The V gene's germline CDR1 is LNHDA and CDR2 SQIVND (reference sequence). The CDR3 totals 16 residues. The ends lost 7 bases at V and 1 base at J; junction bases unmatched: 9. The CDR3 region is CASTPLDRESGNTIYF. In DNA, the CDR3 is TGTGCCAGTACCCCCCTGGACAGGGAATCTGGAAACACCATATATTTT. Looking up the rest from reference TRBV19 and TRBJ1-3 gives the full variable domain: DGGITQSPKYLFRKEGQNVTLSCEQNLNHDAMYWYRQDPGQGLRLIYYSQIVNDFQKGDIAEGYSVSREKKESFPLTVTSAQKNPTAFYLCASTPLDRESGNTIYFGEGSWLTVV.

This chain joins TRBV28 and TRBJ1-1, with 8 bases lining up with TRBD1. Per germline, CDR1 MDHEN and CDR2 SYDVKM. The V gene end was trimmed by 1 base and the J gene end by 4 bases; junction bases not matched to a gene: 8. This CDR3 comprises 16 residues. The CDR3 reads CASSLFRGRRGTEAFF. For the CDR3, the DNA is TGTGCCAGCAGTTTATTCAGGGGGCGACGGGGCACTGAAGCTTTCTTT.

The V call is TRBV18, the J call TRBJ2-1, with D possibly being TRBD1 (5 bases). The CDR3 runs 14 residues. Germline V gene data show CDR1 as KGHSH and CDR2 as LQKENI. V dropped 6 bases and J dropped 0 bases, with 9 bases sitting between them. The CDR3 DNA is TGTGCCAGCTCGGGGCAACGCTCCTACAATGAGCAGTTCTTC. This gives the protein CASSGQRSYNEQFF.

This clone was seen a handful of times. V usage is TRBV5-1 and J usage is TRBJ1-1, with D unresolved. CDR3 length: 14 amino acids. V lost 2 bases to trimming and J lost 1 base, with 9 bases between them. Looked up from germline, CDR1 is SGHRS and CDR2 is YFSETQ. The DNA for the CDR3 is TGCGCCAGCAGCTTTGACCCGGGGAACACTGAAGCTTTCTTT. The encoded protein is CASSFDPGNTEAFF.

The gene calls are TRBV7-2 and TRBJ2-1, with a weak D call TRBD2 (5 bases). Trimming pared 4 bases from V and 2 bases from J, leaving 12 bases between. The CDR3 totals 15 residues. Germline V lookup: CDR1 SGHTA, CDR2 FQGNSA. CDR3 in DNA: TGTGCCAGCAGCTCCCGGGGTGCTACCTACAATGAGCAGTTCTTC. Amino acids: CASSSRGATYNEQFF.

The rearrangement links TRBV9 to TRBJ2-2; TRBD2 matches at 14 bases. This CDR3 region has 19 residues. In germline, CDR1 is SGDLS, CDR2 YYNGEE. J lost 4 bases, V lost 1 base, and 9 bases had no gene match. CDR3 amino acids: CASSVTGLAGVVATGELFF. For the CDR3, the DNA is TGTGCCAGCAGCGTAACGGGACTAGCGGGGGTGGTAGCCACCGGGGAGCTGTTTTTT.

This clone occurred once. This chain connects TRBV19 to TRBJ2-7; 11 positions agree with TRBD2. Unmatched junction bases numbered 11, after V lost 9 bases and J lost 1 base. Germline values: CDR1 LNHDA, CDR2 SQIVND (reference sequence). This CDR3 has 16 amino acids. CDR3 DNA sequence: TGTGCCAGCAAGCCTATTAGCGGGGGGGCATCCTACGAGCAGTACTTC. It is translated as CASKPISGGASYEQYF.

Only one count was recorded for this clone. The V call is TRBV4-1, the J call TRBJ1-2, with TRBD1 as a possible D gene (5 bases). Looked up from germline, CDR1 is MGHRA and CDR2 is YSYEKL. V was shortened by 1 base and J by 5 bases, with 17 bases between the two germline ends. The CDR3 loop spans 16 amino acids. In nucleotides, the CDR3 is TGCGCCAGCAGCCAAGGGAATAGCGGGGCGATTTATGGCTACACCTTC. Protein: CASSQGNSGAIYGYTF.

The chain recombines TRBV30 with TRBJ2-7; 8 positions agree with TRBD2. The CDR3 has 13 amino acids. From germline, CDR1 is GTSNPN and CDR2 SVGIG (reference sequence). The junction had 3 bases not matched to a gene; V was cut back by 2 bases and J by 3 bases. The CDR3: CAWSMRGDYEQYF. DNA of the CDR3: TGTGCCTGGAGTATGCGGGGGGACTACGAGCAGTACTTC.

The V gene is TRBV9, the J gene TRBJ2-1; 8 bases agree with TRBD1. The trim removed 4 bases at V and 2 bases at J, leaving 5 bases unmatched. Germline V CDR1 and CDR2: SGDLS, YYNGEE. The CDR3 is made up of 15 amino acids. The CDR3 loop is CASSNRDRTYNEQFF. The CDR3 nucleotides read TGTGCCAGCAGCAACCGGGACAGGACCTACAATGAGCAGTTCTTC.

The J gene is TRBJ1-3, the V gene TRBV9; D gene ambiguous. Germline-derived CDR1 and CDR2 are SGDLS and YYNGEE. The V end was cut by 0 bases, the J end by 0 bases, with 7 bases between. The CDR3 consists of 15 residues. The CDR3 is CASSVGVSSGNTIYF. Written as DNA, the CDR3 is TGTGCCAGCAGCGTAGGTGTCAGCTCTGGAAACACCATATATTTT.

V gene TRBV5-1 combines with J gene TRBJ2-3; a weak D match, TRBD2 (6 bases). The germline V and J ends were trimmed by 4 bases and 4 bases, with 13 bases remaining between them. The V gene's germline CDR1 is SGHRS and CDR2 YFSETQ. The CDR3 runs 14 residues. The CDR3 DNA follows: TGCGCCAGCAGCCCGCGACTAGGAGCAGATACGCAGTATTTT. It encodes CASSPRLGADTQYF.